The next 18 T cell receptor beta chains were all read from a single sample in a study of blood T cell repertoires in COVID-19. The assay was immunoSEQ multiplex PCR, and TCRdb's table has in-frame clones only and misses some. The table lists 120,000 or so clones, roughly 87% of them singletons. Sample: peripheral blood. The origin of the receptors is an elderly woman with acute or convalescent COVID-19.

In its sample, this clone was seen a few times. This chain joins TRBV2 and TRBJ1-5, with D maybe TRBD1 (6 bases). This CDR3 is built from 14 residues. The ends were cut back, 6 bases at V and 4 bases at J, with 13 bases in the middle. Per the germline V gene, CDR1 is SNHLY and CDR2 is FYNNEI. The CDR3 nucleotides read TGTGCCAGCAGGGAAACAGGGTTGAATCAGCCCCAGCATTTT. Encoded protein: CASRETGLNQPQHF.

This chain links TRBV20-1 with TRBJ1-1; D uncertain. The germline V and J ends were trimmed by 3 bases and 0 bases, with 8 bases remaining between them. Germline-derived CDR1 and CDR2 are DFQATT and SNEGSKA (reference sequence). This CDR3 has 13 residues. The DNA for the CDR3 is TGCAGTGCTAGTGTCGTCCTGAACACTGAAGCTTTCTTT. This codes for CSASVVLNTEAFF.

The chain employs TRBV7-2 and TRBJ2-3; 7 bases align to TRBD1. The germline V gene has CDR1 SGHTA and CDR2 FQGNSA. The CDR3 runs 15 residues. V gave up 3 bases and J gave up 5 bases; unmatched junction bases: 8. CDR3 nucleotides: TGTGCCAGCAGCTTGGACAGGATGCACAGAGATACGCAGTATTTT. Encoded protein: CASSLDRMHRDTQYF.

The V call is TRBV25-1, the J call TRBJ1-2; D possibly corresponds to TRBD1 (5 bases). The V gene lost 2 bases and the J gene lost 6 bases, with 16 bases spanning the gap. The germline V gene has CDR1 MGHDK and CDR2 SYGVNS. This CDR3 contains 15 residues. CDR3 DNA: TGTGCCAGCAGTGAAGCAGGGCTCTCCTGGGATGGCTACACCTTC. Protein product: CASSEAGLSWDGYTF.

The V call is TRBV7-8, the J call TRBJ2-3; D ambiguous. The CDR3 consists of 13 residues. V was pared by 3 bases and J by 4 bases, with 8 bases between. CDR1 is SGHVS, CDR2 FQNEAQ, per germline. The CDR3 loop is CASSFRFSDTQYF. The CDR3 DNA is TGTGCCAGCAGCTTTAGATTCTCAGATACGCAGTATTTT.

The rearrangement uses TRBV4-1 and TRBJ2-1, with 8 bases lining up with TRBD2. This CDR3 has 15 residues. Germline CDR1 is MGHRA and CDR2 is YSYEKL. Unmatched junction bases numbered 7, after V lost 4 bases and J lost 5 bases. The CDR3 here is CASSRAGLADNEQFF. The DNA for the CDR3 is TGCGCCAGCAGCCGAGCTGGACTAGCAGACAATGAGCAGTTCTTC.

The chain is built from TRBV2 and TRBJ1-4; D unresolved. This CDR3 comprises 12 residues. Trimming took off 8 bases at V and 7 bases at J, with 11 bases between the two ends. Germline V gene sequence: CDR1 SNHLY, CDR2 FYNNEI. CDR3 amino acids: CASEREGEKLFF. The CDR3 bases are TGTGCCAGCGAGCGGGAAGGTGAAAAACTGTTTTTT.

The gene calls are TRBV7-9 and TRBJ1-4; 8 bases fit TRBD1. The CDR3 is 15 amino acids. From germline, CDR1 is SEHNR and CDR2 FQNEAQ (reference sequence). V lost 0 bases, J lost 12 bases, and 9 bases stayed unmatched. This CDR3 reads CASSLALAGGEELFF. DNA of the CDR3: TGTGCCAGCAGCTTAGCGCTGGCAGGGGGCGAGGAACTGTTTTTT.

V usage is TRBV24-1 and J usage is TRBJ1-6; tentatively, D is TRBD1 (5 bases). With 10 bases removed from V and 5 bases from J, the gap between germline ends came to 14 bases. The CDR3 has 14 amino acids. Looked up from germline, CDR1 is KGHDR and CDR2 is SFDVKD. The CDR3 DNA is TGTGCCACGTCTGGGACGGGAGATAATTCACCCCTCCACTTT. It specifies CATSGTGDNSPLHF.

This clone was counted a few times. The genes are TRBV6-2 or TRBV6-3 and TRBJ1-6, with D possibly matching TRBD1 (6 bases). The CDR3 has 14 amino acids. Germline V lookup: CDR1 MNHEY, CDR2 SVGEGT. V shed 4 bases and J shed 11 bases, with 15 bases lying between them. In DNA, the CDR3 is TGTGCCAGCAGTTTGTTACAGGGAAGTCCACCCCTCCACTTT. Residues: CASSLLQGSPPLHF.

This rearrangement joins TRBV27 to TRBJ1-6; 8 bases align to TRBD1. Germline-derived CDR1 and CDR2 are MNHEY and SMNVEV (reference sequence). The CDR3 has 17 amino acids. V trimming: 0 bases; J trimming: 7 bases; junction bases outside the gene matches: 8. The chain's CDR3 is CASSLSAQGVRNSPLHF. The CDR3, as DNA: TGTGCCAGCAGTTTATCAGCACAGGGGGTCAGAAATTCACCCCTCCACTTT.

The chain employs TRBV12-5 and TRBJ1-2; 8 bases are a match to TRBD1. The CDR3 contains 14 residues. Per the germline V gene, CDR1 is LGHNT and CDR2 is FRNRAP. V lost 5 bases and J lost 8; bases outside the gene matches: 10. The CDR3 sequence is CASGGSGGALGYTF. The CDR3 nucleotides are TGTGCTAGTGGTGGATCAGGGGGCGCATTAGGCTACACCTTC.

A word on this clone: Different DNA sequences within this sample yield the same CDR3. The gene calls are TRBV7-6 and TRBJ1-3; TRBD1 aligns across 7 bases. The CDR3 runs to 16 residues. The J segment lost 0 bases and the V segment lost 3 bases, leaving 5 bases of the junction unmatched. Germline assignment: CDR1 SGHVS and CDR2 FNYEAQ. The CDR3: CASSLGDSYSGNTIYF. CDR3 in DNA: TGTGCCAGCAGCTTGGGGGACAGCTACTCTGGAAACACCATATATTTT.

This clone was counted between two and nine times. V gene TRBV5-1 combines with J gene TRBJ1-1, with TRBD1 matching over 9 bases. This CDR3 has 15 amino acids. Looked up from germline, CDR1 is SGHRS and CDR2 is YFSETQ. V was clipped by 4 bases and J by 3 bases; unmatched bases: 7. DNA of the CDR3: TGCGCCAGCAGCGGAGGACAGGGGAGTTACACTGAAGCTTTCTTT. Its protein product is CASSGGQGSYTEAFF.

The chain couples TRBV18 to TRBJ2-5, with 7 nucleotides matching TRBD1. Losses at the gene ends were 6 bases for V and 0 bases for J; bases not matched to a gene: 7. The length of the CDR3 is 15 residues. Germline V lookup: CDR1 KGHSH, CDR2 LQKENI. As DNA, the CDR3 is TGTGCCAGCTCCCCCCGACAGGGCGACCAAGAGACCCAGTACTTC. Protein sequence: CASSPRQGDQETQYF.

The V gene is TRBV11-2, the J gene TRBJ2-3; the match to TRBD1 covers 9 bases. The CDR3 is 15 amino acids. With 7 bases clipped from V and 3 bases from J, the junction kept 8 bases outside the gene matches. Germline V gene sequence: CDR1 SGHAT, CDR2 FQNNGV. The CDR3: CASNQGQGRTDTQYF. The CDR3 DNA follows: TGTGCCAGCAACCAGGGACAGGGAAGAACAGATACGCAGTATTTT.

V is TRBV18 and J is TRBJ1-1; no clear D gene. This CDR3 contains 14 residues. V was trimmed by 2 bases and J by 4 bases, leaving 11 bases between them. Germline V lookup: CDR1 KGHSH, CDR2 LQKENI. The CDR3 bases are TGTGCCAGCTCACCATTCGAGTCTCTCACTGAAGCTTTCTTT. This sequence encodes CASSPFESLTEAFF.

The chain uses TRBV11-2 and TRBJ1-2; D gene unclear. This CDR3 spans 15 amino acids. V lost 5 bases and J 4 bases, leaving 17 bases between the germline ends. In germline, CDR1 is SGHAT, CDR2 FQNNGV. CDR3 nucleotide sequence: TGTGCCAGCAGCCGATTCCCCCCAGGTGGCTATGGCTACACCTTC. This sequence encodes CASSRFPPGGYGYTF.